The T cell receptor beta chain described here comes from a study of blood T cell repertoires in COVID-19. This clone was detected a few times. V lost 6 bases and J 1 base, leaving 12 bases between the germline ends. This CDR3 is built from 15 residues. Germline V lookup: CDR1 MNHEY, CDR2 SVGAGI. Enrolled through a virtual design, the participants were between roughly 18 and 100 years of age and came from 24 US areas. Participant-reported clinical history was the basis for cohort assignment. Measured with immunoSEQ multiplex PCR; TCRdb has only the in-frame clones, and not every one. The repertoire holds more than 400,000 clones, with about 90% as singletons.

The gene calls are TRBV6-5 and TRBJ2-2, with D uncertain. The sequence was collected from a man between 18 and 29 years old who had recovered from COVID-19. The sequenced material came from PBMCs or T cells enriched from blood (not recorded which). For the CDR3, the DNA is TGTGCCAGCAGCCTCACGACACTGAACACCGGGGAGCTGTTTTTT. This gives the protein CASSLTTLNTGELFF.